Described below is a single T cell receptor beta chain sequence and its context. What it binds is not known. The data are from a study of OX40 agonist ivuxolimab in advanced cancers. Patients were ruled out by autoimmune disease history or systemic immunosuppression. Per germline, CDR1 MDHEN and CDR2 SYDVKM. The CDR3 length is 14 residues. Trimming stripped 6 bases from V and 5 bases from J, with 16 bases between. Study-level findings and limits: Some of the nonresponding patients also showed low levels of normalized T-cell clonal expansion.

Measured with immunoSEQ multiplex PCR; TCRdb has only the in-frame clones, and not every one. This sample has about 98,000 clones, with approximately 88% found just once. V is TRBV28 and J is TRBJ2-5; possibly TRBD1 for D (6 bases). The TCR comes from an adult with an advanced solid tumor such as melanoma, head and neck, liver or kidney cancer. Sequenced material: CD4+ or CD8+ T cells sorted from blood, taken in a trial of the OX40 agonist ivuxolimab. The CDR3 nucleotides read TGTGCCAGCAGCGTCCCAGGGGTGGGGGAGACCCAGTACTTC. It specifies CASSVPGVGETQYF.